The source of this TCR beta chain is a study of PD-L1 blockade in urothelial cancer. Background on the study: Of 30 or so patients, almost 26 were males with bladder-origin urothelial cancer.

The time point: peripheral blood 6 weeks after treatment start. Assay used: immunoSEQ multiplex PCR; TCRdb lists only in-frame clones, some missing. This sample has tens of thousands of clones, with approximately 82% found just once. Study outcomes and limitations: Durable-benefit cases showed more tumor-associated blood clone expansion at 3 weeks.

Points on this clone: Its specificity is not known.

Losses at the gene ends were 7 bases for V and 4 bases for J; bases not matched to a gene: 12. This CDR3 is 15 amino acids long. CDR1 MDHEN and CDR2 SYDVKM come from the germline V gene. The TCR sequence derives from a man in his sixties or seventies with urothelial cancer. Sample: PBMCs, taken around atezolizumab (anti-PD-L1) treatment. The gene calls are TRBV28 and TRBJ2-5; 7 nucleotides line up with TRBD2. CDR3 nucleotides: TGTGCCAGCAATTTGATCGCCCCGGGAGGAGAGACCCAGTACTTC. This sequence encodes CASNLIAPGGETQYF.